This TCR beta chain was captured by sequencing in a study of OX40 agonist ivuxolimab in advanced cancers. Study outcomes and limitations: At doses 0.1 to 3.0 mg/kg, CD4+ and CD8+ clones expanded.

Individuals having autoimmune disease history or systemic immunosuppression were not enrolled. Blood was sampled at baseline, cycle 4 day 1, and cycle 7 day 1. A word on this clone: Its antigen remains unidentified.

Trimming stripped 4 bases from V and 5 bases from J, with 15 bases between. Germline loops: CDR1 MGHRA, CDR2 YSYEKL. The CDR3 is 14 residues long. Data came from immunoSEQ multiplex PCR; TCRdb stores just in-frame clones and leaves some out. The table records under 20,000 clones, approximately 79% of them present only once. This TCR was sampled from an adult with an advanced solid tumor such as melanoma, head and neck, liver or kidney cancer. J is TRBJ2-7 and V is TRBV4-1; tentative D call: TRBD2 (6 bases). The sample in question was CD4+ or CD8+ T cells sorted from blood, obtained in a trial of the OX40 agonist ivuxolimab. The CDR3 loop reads CASSPPGGADEQYF. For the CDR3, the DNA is TGCGCCAGCAGCCCCCCAGGCGGGGCGGACGAGCAGTACTTC.